This T cell receptor (beta chain) was sequenced in a study of radiotherapy plus CTLA-4 blockade in lung cancer. About the research overall: Disease control reached around 30%, with objective responses in less than 20%.

The ends were cut back, 0 bases at V and 2 bases at J, with 14 bases in the middle. This CDR3 is 17 amino acids long. Germline CDR1 is SGHRS and CDR2 is YFSETQ. The table came from immunoSEQ multiplex PCR; TCRdb's copy has only in-frame clones and leaves some out. This sample yields around 100,000 clones, of which 81% are seen a single time; roughly 3.3% belongs to the top ten. This TCR came from a human donor with non-small cell lung cancer that progressed on radiotherapy plus ipilimumab. Some clones in this sample may be carry-over from other donors' samples. This sample comprised peripheral blood, obtained from a patient treated with radiotherapy plus ipilimumab. The rearrangement joins TRBV5-1 to TRBJ2-2, with D hard to call. The CDR3 nucleotides read TGCGCCAGCAGCTTGGGACCACAAGGGCGAAACACCGGGGAGCTGTTTTTT. Its protein product is CASSLGPQGRNTGELFF.